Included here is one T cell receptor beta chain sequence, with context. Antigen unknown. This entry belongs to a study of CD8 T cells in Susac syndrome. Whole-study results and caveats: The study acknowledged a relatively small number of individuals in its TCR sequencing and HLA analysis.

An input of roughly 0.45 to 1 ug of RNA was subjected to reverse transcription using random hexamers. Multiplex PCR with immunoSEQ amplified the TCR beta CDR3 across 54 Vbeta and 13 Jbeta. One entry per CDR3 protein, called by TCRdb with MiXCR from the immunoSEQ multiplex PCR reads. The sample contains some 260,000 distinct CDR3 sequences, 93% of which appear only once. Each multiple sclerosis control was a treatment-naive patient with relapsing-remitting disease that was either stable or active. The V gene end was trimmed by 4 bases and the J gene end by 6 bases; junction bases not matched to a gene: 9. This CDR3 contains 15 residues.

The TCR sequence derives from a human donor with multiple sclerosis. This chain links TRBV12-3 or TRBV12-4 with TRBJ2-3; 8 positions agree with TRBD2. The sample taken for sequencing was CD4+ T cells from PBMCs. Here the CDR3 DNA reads TGTGCCAGCAGTTCGTGGACGGGGGGGTCGGATACGCAGTATTTT. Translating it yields CASSSWTGGSDTQYF.